This T cell receptor beta chain was retrieved from a study of blood T cell repertoires in COVID-19. Clones were sequenced by immunoSEQ multiplex PCR, and TCRdb holds only the in-frame ones, with some missing. Of roughly 230,000 clones in the sample, 75% to 85% were seen once. The CDR3 covers 15 residues. Germline loops: CDR1 SGHAT, CDR2 FQNNGV. V lost 1 base and J lost 2, with 8 bases in between. This chain links TRBV11-2 with TRBJ2-2, with D tentatively TRBD2 (6 bases). This TCR was recovered from a woman aged 50 to 60 with acute or convalescent COVID-19. Sequencing was done on a sample of peripheral blood. In nucleotides, the CDR3 is TGTGCCAGCAGCTTAGTGGACTACAACACCGGGGAGCTGTTTTTT. Translated, it gives CASSLVDYNTGELFF.